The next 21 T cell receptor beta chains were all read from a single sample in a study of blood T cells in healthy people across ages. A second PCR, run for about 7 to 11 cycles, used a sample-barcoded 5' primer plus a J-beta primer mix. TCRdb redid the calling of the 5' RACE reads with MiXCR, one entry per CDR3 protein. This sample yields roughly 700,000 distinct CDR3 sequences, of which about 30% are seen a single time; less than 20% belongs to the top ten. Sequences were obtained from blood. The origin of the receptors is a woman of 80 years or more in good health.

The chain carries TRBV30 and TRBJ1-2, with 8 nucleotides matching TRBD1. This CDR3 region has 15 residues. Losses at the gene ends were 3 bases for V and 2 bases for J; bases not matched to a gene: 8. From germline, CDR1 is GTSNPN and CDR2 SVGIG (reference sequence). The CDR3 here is CAWRRDRIINYGYTF. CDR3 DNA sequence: TGTGCCTGGAGAAGGGACAGGATAATAAACTATGGCTACACCTTC.

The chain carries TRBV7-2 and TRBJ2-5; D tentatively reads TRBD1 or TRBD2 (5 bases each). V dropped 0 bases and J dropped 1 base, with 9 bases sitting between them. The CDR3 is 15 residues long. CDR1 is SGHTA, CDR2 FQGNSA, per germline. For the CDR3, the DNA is TGTGCCAGCAGCTTAGCGCGAGGGGTCCAAGAGACCCAGTACTTC. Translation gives CASSLARGVQETQYF.

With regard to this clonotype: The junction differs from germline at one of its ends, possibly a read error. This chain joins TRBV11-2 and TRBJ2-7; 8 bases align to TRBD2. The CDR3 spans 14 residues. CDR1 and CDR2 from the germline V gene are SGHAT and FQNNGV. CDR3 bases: TGTGCCAGCAGCTTAGAACTAGCGGAAGAGACCCAGTACTTT. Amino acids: CASSLELAEETQYF.

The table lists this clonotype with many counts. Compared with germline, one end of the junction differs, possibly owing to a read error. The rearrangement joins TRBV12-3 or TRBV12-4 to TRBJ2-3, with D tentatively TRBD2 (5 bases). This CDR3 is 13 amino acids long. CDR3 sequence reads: CASSLLATDTQYF. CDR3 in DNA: TGCGCCAGCAGCTTGCTAGCCACAGATACGCAGTATTTT.

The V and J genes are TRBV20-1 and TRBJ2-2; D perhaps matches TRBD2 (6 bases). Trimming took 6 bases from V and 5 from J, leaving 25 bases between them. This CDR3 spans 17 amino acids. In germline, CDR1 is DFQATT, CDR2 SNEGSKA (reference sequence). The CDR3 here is CSARPFARGLSTGELFF. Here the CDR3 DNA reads TGCAGTGCCCGCCCTTTCGCGCGGGGATTGTCGACCGGGGAGCTGTTTTTT.

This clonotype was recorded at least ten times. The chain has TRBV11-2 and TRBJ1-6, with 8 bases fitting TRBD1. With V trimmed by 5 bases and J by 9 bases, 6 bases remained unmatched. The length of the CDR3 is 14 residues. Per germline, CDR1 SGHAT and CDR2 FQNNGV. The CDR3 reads CASSRDRGGSPLHF. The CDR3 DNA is TGTGCCAGCAGCCGCGACAGGGGAGGTTCACCCCTCCACTTT.

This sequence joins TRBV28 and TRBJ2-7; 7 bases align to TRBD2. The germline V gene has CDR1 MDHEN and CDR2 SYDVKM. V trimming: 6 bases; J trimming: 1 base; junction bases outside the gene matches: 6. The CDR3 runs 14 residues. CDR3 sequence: CASRLGGASYEQYF. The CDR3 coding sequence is TGTGCCAGCAGGTTGGGAGGGGCGTCCTACGAGCAGTACTTC.

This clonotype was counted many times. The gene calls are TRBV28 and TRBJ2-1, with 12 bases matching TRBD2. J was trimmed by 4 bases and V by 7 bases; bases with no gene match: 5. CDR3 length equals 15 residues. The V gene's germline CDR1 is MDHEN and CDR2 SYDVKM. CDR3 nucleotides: TGTGCCAGCAAAACCGGGACTAGCGGGTACAATGAGCAGTTCTTC. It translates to CASKTGTSGYNEQFF.

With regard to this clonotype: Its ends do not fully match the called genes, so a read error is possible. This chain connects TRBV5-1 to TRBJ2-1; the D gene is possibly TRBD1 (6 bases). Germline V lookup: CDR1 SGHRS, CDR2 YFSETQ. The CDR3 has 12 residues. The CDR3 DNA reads TGCGCCAGCAGCTTGGAGGGGGTTGAGCAGCACTTC. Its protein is CASSLEGVEQHF.

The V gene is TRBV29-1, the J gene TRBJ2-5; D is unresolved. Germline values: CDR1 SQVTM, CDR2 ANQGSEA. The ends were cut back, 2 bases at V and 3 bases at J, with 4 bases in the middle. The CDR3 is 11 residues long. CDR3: CSVELKETQYF. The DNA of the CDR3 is TGCAGCGTTGAATTAAAAGAGACCCAGTACTTC.

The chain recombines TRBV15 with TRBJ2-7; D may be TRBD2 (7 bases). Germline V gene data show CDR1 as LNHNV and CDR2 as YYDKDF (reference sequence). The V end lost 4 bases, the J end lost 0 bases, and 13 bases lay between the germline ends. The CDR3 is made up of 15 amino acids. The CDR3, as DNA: TGTGCCACCAGCAAGGGGGGGGGAGACTCCTACGAGCAGTACTTC. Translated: CATSKGGGDSYEQYF.

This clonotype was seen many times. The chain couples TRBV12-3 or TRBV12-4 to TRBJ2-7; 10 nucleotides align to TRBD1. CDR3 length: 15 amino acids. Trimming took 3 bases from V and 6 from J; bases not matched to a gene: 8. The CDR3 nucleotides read TGTGCCAGCAGTTTCGCCGGGACAGGGGATTTCGAGCAGTACTTC. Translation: CASSFAGTGDFEQYF.

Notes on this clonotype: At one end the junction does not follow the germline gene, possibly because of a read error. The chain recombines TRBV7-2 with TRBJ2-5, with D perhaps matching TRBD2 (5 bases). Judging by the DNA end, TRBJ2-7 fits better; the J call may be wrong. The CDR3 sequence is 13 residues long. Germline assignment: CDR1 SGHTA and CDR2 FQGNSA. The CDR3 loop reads CATSLDGGGEQYF. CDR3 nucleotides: TGTGCCACCAGCTTAGATGGAGGCGGCGAGCAGTACTTC.

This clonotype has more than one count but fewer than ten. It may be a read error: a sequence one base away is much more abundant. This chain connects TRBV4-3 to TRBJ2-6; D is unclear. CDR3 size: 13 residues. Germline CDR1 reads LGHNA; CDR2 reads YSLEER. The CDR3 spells CASSQDGGNVRTF. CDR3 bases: TGCGCCAGCAGCCAAGACGGTGGCAACGTCCGGACTTTC.

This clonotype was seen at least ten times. The CDR3 sequence: CASSLDSRGYTF. Written as DNA, the CDR3 is TGCGCCAGCAGCTTGGATTCGCGGGGCTACACCTTC. This chain uses TRBV5-1 with TRBJ1-2, with D unresolved. Per the germline V gene, CDR1 is SGHRS and CDR2 is YFSETQ. The CDR3 length is 12 residues. V gave up 0 bases and J gave up 8 bases, with 8 bases separating them.

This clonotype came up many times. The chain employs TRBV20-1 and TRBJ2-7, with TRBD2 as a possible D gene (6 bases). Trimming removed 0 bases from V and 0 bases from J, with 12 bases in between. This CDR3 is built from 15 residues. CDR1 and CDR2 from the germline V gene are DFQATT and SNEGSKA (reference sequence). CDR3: CSARDAGPSSYEQYF. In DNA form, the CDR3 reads TGCAGTGCTAGAGATGCGGGACCGAGCTCCTACGAGCAGTACTTC.

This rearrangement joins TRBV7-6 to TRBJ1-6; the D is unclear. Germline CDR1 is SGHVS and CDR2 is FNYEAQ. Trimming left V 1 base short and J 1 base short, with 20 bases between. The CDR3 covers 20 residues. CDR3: CASSLDYGGIGYSYNSPLHF. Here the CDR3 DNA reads TGTGCCAGCAGCTTAGATTATGGCGGTATTGGCTATTCCTATAATTCACCCCTCCACTTT.

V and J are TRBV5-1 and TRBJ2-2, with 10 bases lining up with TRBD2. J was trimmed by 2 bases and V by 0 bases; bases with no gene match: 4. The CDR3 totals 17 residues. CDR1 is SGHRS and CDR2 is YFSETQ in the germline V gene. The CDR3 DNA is TGCGCCAGCAGCTTGGAGCTAGCGGGGGCAAACACCGGGGAGCTGTTTTTT. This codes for CASSLELAGANTGELFF. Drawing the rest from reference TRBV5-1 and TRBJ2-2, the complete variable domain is KAGVTQTPRYLIKTRGQQVTLSCSPISGHRSVSWYQQTPGQGLQFLFEYFSETQRNKGNFPGRFSGRQFSNSRSEMNVSTLELGDSALYLCASSLELAGANTGELFFGEGSRLTVL.

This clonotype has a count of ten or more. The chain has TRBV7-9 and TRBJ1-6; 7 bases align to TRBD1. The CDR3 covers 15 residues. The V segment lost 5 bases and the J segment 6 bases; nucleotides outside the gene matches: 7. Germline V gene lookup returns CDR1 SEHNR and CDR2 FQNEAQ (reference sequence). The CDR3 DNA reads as TGTGCCAGCAGCCTACAGGGACAGACTAATTCACCCCTCCACTTT. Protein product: CASSLQGQTNSPLHF. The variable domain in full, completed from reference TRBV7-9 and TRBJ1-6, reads DTGVSQNPRHKITKRGQNVTFRCDPISEHNRLYWYRQTLGQGPEFLTYFQNEAQLEKSRLLSDRFSAERPKGSFSTLEIQRTEQGDSAMYLCASSLQGQTNSPLHFGNGTRLTVT.

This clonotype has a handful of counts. The CDR3 bases are TGTGCCAGCAGCCAGGTCAATGGGGGTGAGCAGTTCTTC. Translation: CASSQVNGGEQFF. The genes are TRBV14 and TRBJ2-1, with D perhaps assigned TRBD1 or TRBD2 (5 bases each). Trimming removed 3 bases from V and 9 bases from J, with 12 bases in between. The CDR3 is made up of 13 amino acids. In germline, CDR1 is SGHDN, CDR2 FVKESK.

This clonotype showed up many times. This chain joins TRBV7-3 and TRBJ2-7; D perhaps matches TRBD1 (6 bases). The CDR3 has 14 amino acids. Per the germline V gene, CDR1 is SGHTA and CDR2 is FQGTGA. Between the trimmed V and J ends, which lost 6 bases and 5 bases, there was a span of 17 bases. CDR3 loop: CASRAPGASNEQYF. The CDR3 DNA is TGTGCCAGCAGGGCTCCAGGGGCGTCTAACGAGCAGTACTTC.